A single sample is the source of the 22 T cell receptor beta chains below, sequenced in a study of radiation and T cells in renal cell carcinoma (TCRdb year 2020). Library creation used the immunoSEQ multiplex PCR assay. TCRdb holds this immuneACCESS table with in-frame rearrangements only. Some clones are missing; in checked studies, unresolved V genes explain under half, and the rest has no known cause. In all, the sample holds more than 150,000 clones, and roughly 86% of those were seen once. Of the sample, roughly 13% is held by the ten largest clones. The sample's time point label, decoded: blood 2 weeks post-SBRT. Read against the paper, the sample's treatment or condition label means: 15 Gy SBRT to primary tumor, nephrectomy 4 weeks later. The sequencing here drew on blood, taken from a patient whose treatment included radiotherapy and nephrectomy. The receptors stem from a woman in her 50s with renal cell carcinoma.

The chain has TRBV19 and TRBJ2-5; tentatively, D is TRBD1 (6 bases). The ends were cut back, 5 bases at V and 2 bases at J, with 12 bases in the middle. The CDR3 contains 14 residues. Germline CDR1 and CDR2: LNHDA and SQIVND (reference sequence). CDR3 bases: TGTGCCAGTAGTGAAGGGGGAAGTCAAGAGACCCAGTACTTC. Residues: CASSEGGSQETQYF. The variable domain in full, completed from reference TRBV19 and TRBJ2-5, reads DGGITQSPKYLFRKEGQNVTLSCEQNLNHDAMYWYRQDPGQGLRLIYYSQIVNDFQKGDIAEGYSVSREKKESFPLTVTSAQKNPTAFYLCASSEGGSQETQYFGPGTRLLVL.

The CDR3 region has the DNA TGTGCCAGTAGTACATACCAGGGGCCTGGCTATGGCTACACCTTC. It yields the protein CASSTYQGPGYGYTF. The chain uses TRBV19 and TRBJ1-2, with D possibly matching TRBD1 (6 bases). CDR3 length equals 15 residues. Germline loops: CDR1 LNHDA, CDR2 SQIVND (reference sequence). The ends were cut back, 4 bases at V and 4 bases at J, with 16 bases in the middle.

V usage is TRBV13 and J usage is TRBJ1-6; tentatively, D is TRBD1 (5 bases). Trimming took 6 bases from V and 2 from J, leaving 8 bases between them. Per the germline V gene, CDR1 is PRHDT and CDR2 is FYEKMQ (reference sequence). This CDR3 spans 14 amino acids. CDR3 DNA sequence: TGTGCCAGCAGGTGGGGGGCCTATAATTCACCCCTCCACTTT. It encodes CASRWGAYNSPLHF.

V usage is TRBV5-1 and J usage is TRBJ1-2; no reliable D call. V lost 0 bases and J 8 bases, leaving 8 bases between the germline ends. This CDR3 has 12 amino acids. Germline CDR1 SGHRS, CDR2 YFSETQ. DNA of the CDR3: TGCGCCAGCAGCTTGGAGGGATTCGGCTACACCTTC. Its protein is CASSLEGFGYTF.

V and J are TRBV19 and TRBJ1-1; D remains ambiguous. This CDR3 is built from 13 residues. The germline V and J ends were trimmed by 1 base and 3 bases, with 6 bases remaining between them. Germline V CDR1 and CDR2: LNHDA, SQIVND (reference sequence). CDR3 region: CASSIVLDTEAFF. The CDR3 DNA reads as TGTGCCAGTAGTATAGTGCTGGACACTGAAGCTTTCTTT. Combining the CDR3 with reference TRBV19 and TRBJ1-1 gives the whole variable domain DGGITQSPKYLFRKEGQNVTLSCEQNLNHDAMYWYRQDPGQGLRLIYYSQIVNDFQKGDIAEGYSVSREKKESFPLTVTSAQKNPTAFYLCASSIVLDTEAFFGQGTRLTVV.

The V gene is TRBV5-1, the J gene TRBJ1-4; 8 nucleotides match TRBD1. Germline CDR1 is SGHRS and CDR2 is YFSETQ. This CDR3 has 14 amino acids. The V gene end was trimmed by 2 bases and the J gene end by 7 bases; junction bases not matched to a gene: 4. The CDR3 bases are TGCGCCAGCAGCTTTGGACAGGGAGGTGAAAAACTGTTTTTT. Its protein product is CASSFGQGGEKLFF.

The table lists this clone with a count of one. The chain joins TRBV10-2 to TRBJ2-4, with D tentatively TRBD1 (5 bases). The V gene's germline CDR1 is WSHSY and CDR2 SAAADI. This CDR3 comprises 13 residues. V was cut by 6 bases and J by 6 bases, with 12 bases left in between. CDR3 amino acids: CASRVRASNIQYF. The CDR3 DNA reads as TGCGCCAGCAGGGTCAGGGCCTCAAACATTCAGTACTTC.

The rearrangement joins TRBV28 to TRBJ2-7; D tentatively fits TRBD1 or TRBD2 (6 bases each). The CDR3 is made up of 11 amino acids. Trimming shortened V by 7 bases and J by 12 bases, and 16 bases separated the two germline ends. Germline V gene sequence: CDR1 MDHEN, CDR2 SYDVKM. CDR3: CASTYRGLGYF. CDR3 nucleotide sequence: TGTGCCAGCACCTACCGGGGGCTGGGGTACTTC.

The V and J genes are TRBV15 and TRBJ1-6, with TRBD1 identical over 9 bases. Germline V lookup: CDR1 LNHNV, CDR2 YYDKDF (reference sequence). The CDR3 totals 15 residues. The V gene end was trimmed by 6 bases and the J gene end by 10 bases; junction bases not matched to a gene: 10. CDR3 DNA sequence: TGTGCCACCAGTACTCCGGGACAGGGCTTATCACCCCTCCACTTT. It translates to CATSTPGQGLSPLHF.

This chain uses TRBV5-6 with TRBJ2-3; 11 bases agree with TRBD2. Looked up from germline, CDR1 is SGHDT and CDR2 is YYEEEE. The CDR3 spans 16 residues. The V and J ends lost 3 bases and 3 bases, in that order; junction bases with no gene match: 6. This chain's CDR3 is CASSWGTSGLTDTQYF. The CDR3 coding sequence is TGTGCCAGCAGCTGGGGGACTAGCGGTCTGACAGATACGCAGTATTTT.

The chain carries TRBV9 and TRBJ1-1; 7 bases map to TRBD1. With 0 bases clipped from V and 0 bases from J, the junction kept 2 bases outside the gene matches. Per germline, CDR1 SGDLS and CDR2 YYNGEE. The CDR3 covers 15 residues. The CDR3 loop reads CASSVVTGVNTEAFF. CDR3 bases: TGTGCCAGCAGCGTAGTAACAGGGGTGAACACTGAAGCTTTCTTT.

J is TRBJ1-2 and V is TRBV2; D not resolved. Per germline, CDR1 SNHLY and CDR2 FYNNEI. Trimming took off 5 bases at V and 0 bases at J, with 13 bases between the two ends. The CDR3 loop spans 15 amino acids. CDR3 region: CASSISTDTNYGYTF. The CDR3 nucleotides read TGTGCCAGCAGTATATCGACCGACACTAACTATGGCTACACCTTC.

V and J are TRBV18 and TRBJ2-7; 10 nucleotides line up with TRBD1. The CDR3 consists of 13 residues. Per germline, CDR1 KGHSH and CDR2 LQKENI. V lost 6 bases to trimming and J lost 5 bases; unmatched junction nucleotides: 4. The CDR3 loop is CASSPGQGNEQYF. The CDR3 DNA sequence: TGTGCCAGCTCCCCGGGACAGGGGAACGAGCAGTACTTC.

The chain is built from TRBV9 and TRBJ2-2, with 14 bases aligning to TRBD2. Germline V gene sequence: CDR1 SGDLS, CDR2 YYNGEE. The junction had 11 bases not matched to a gene; V was cut back by 5 bases and J by 5 bases. This CDR3 spans 18 amino acids. CDR3 sequence reads: CASSPRLAGGPATGELFF. The CDR3 DNA follows: TGTGCCAGCAGTCCCAGACTAGCGGGGGGGCCCGCGACCGGGGAGCTGTTTTTT. Full variable domain (outside the CDR3, taken from reference TRBV9 and TRBJ2-2): DSGVTQTPKHLITATGQRVTLRCSPRSGDLSVYWYQQSLDQGLQFLIQYYNGEERAKGNILERFSAQQFPDLHSELNLSSLELGDSALYFCASSPRLAGGPATGELFFGEGSRLTVL.

This rearrangement joins TRBV18 to TRBJ1-3, with 7 bases matching TRBD1. The trim removed 4 bases at V and 4 bases at J, leaving 7 bases unmatched. CDR1 and CDR2 (germline): KGHSH, LQKENI. The CDR3 has 15 residues. CDR3 region: CASSQGGTAGNTIYF. The CDR3 DNA is TGTGCCAGCTCACAAGGGGGGACAGCCGGAAACACCATATATTTT.

This clone occurred a few times. The chain joins TRBV7-2 to TRBJ2-1; TRBD2 might be the D (6 bases). Trimming left V 1 base short and J 7 bases short, with 17 bases between. CDR1 and CDR2 from the germline V gene are SGHTA and FQGNSA. This CDR3 is built from 16 residues. The CDR3 DNA follows: TGTGCCAGCAGCTTAGTACCTCGGCGGGGATGGAATGAGCAGTTCTTC. This codes for CASSLVPRRGWNEQFF.

The V gene is TRBV7-8, the J gene TRBJ2-3; 16 positions agree with TRBD2. Germline CDR1 and CDR2: SGHVS and FQNEAQ. V was pared by 4 bases and J by 4 bases, with 14 bases of the junction left unmatched. The CDR3 loop spans 20 amino acids. The CDR3 nucleotides are TGTGCCAGCAGCTCGCTGGGGACTAGCGGGGGGGCCATCTTCGCAGATACGCAGTATTTT. Translated, it gives CASSSLGTSGGAIFADTQYF.

The rearrangement joins TRBV6-1 to TRBJ1-6; 11 bases are shared with TRBD1. Germline CDR1 is MNHNS and CDR2 is SASEGT. This CDR3 spans 15 amino acids. With 3 bases clipped from V and 9 bases from J, the junction kept 4 bases outside the gene matches. In DNA, the CDR3 is TGTGCCAGCAGTGACCTGGACAGGGGGCTTTCACCCCTCCACTTT. Translating gives CASSDLDRGLSPLHF.

The chain is built from TRBV9 and TRBJ2-5; 8 nucleotides match TRBD2. The CDR3 covers 19 residues. Germline values: CDR1 SGDLS, CDR2 YYNGEE. V shed 0 bases, J shed 0 bases, and the junction held 13 bases outside the gene matches. The CDR3: CASSVGASASGGHQETQYF. DNA for the CDR3: TGTGCCAGCAGCGTAGGAGCTTCGGCGAGCGGGGGTCACCAAGAGACCCAGTACTTC.

The rearrangement joins TRBV11-1 to TRBJ2-7; perhaps TRBD1 as D (5 bases). This CDR3 spans 14 amino acids. The ends were cut back, 5 bases at V and 4 bases at J, with 15 bases in the middle. Germline values: CDR1 SGHAT, CDR2 FQDESV (reference sequence). CDR3: CASSLRLTDYEQYF. The CDR3 nucleotides read TGTGCCAGCAGCCTTAGGTTGACAGATTACGAGCAGTACTTC.

The chain employs TRBV5-1 and TRBJ1-5; 12 bases are shared with TRBD1. This CDR3 region has 15 residues. Trimming removed 4 bases from V and 7 bases from J; junction bases left unmatched: 6. The germline V gene has CDR1 SGHRS and CDR2 YFSETQ. The CDR3 DNA is TGCGCCAGCAGCCCTGGGACAGGGGGCTGGCAGCCCCAGCATTTT. Protein: CASSPGTGGWQPQHF.

This clone has only one observation. V gene TRBV9 combines with J gene TRBJ2-3; D not resolved. The CDR3 is made up of 14 amino acids. V gave up 3 bases and J gave up 2 bases, with 10 bases separating them. From germline, CDR1 is SGDLS and CDR2 YYNGEE. CDR3 DNA: TGTGCCAGCAGCGAAGGTAGCAACACAGATACGCAGTATTTT. It translates to CASSEGSNTDTQYF.